This TCR beta chain was identified during a study of persistence of HIV-infected CD4 T cells (dated by TCRdb to the early 2020s). General notes on the study: Participants had been on suppressive ART for a median of roughly eight years. Peripheral blood samples of up to roughly 180 mL were taken at multiple time points, with the exception of a couple of participants who underwent leukapheresis at a single time point. The study isolated CMV- and HIV-1 Gag-responding CD4+ T cells from ART-treated individuals to examine antigen-driven clonal expansion of HIV-1-infected cells. In the cross-participant TCR cluster analysis, eight or nine participants were included for CMV and roughly seven participants were included for Gag. The clonality of all cells in each sorted population was measured by TCRbeta sequencing, and the clonality of infected cells was measured by proviral sequencing.

The immunoSEQ hsTCRB assay version 4, run in survey mode, was used to sequence TCRbeta repertoires from genomic DNA. For TCRbeta sequencing, genomic DNA was diluted to 9.5 to 10 ng/uL, with up to about 1 ug used per sample. In the source study's methods: Analysis of the TCRbeta data was done in ImmunoSeq Analyzer 3.0, and diversity was computed on productive nucleotide rearrangements. Using the Immunarch R package, lower-bound TCR diversity was estimated with the improved Chao index and clonality was estimated with the Gini coefficient. Nucleotide rearrangements that differed but encoded the same CDR3beta amino acid sequence were counted as separate clonotypes. Differential abundance analysis found TCRbeta sequences that were significantly enriched in antigen-responding cells compared with anti-CD3/anti-CD28-activated cells. Using predicted peptide-MHC specificity as the basis, GLIPH2 grouped TCRs into clusters, both for each participant individually and for the merged data sets that combined participants. Not all clones reach the TCRdb copy of this immuneACCESS table, which keeps in-frame sequences only. Checked studies attribute under half of the gap to unresolved V genes and leave the rest unexplained. V, J and clone size reflect that table, while D and trimming were determined from the DNA. Across this sample there are around 13,000 clones, with less than 75% seen only once. In total, the top ten clones hold roughly 15% of the sample.

Taken with the paper, the label for treatment or condition translates to: suppressive antiretroviral therapy. Lysates of CMV-infected fibroblasts at about 11 ug/mL were used to stimulate the cells. Responding CD4+ T cells were sorted on the basis of upregulation of both CD40 ligand and CD69. Participants were HIV-1-infected adults who started suppressive ART during chronic infection. For at least 4 years, participants had undetectable plasma HIV-1 RNA, below 50 copies/mL. To be included, a participant needed positive CMV serology and a CD4+ T cell count above 400 cells/uL. Before stimulation, PBMCs were isolated using density centrifugation and then depleted of CD8+ T cells. For 18 hours, CD8-depleted PBMCs were stimulated with anti-CD28/CD49d costimulation, a CD40-blocking antibody, and enfuvirtide, which was added to prevent new infections. Cells were sorted on a Beckman Coulter MoFlo Legacy or XDP sorter, with propidium iodide excluding dead cells. For samples with more than one million cells, genomic DNA was extracted with the QIAamp DNA Mini Kit, and for all other samples the Quick-DNA Microprep Kit was used.

Broader findings and caveats from the paper: Antigen-responding cells were enriched for expanded CDR3beta sequences that were degenerate, which suggests that CD4+ responses to CMV and Gag underwent convergent selection. Bulk TCR analyses could not be limited to the rare CMV-responding cells that actually contained HIV-1 proviruses. Significantly lower TCRbeta richness was observed in CMV- and Gag-responding cells than in anti-CD3/anti-CD28-responding cells, and higher oligoclonality was observed in CMV-responding cells than in CD3/CD28-stimulated and Gag-responding cells. A correlation was observed between TCR oligoclonality and proviral oligoclonality within the same sorted populations. Only a small number of individuals took part in the study, and only a limited range of antigens was tested.

The germline V gene sets CDR1 to SGHVS and CDR2 to FNYEAQ. From the cysteine through the phenylalanine, the CDR3 covers 14 amino acids. Here the CDR3 DNA is all that survives: 42 bases in frame from base 1. V is pared back by 0 bases and J by 1 base, with 7 bases lying between the germline termini. This clone was found a few times. The antigen it binds to is not known. No much larger clone is present one base from it, and per-base qualities are unavailable. Different DNA sequences within this sample yield the same CDR3. The sequenced sample was CD4+ T cells sorted from PBMCs after approximately 19-hour stimulation, obtained from a patient who received antiretroviral therapy. What this sample's cell subset or site label stands for: CD40L+CD69+ CD4 T cells responding to CMV lysate. The receptor's source is an adult man with HIV who was CMV-seropositive. The V gene is TRBV7-6 and the J gene is TRBJ2-7; TRBD1 could be the D gene, as 5 bases match. The DNA is TGTGCCAGCAGCTTAGCCCCAGGGTCCTACGAGCAGTACTTC. Its translation is CASSLAPGSYEQYF.